This T cell receptor beta chain was recovered during a study of CD8 T cells in ankylosing spondylitis. General observations from the study: Seemingly characteristic of ankylosing spondylitis blood was a TCR beta motif consisting of about 8 highly homologous variants.

As concerns this clonotype: Its matching antigen is unknown.

TCRdb itself ran the 5' RACE reads through MiXCR, one entry per CDR3 protein. Of 700,000 to 850,000 distinct CDR3 sequences detected, approximately 12% appear once; the ten largest clones hold roughly 0.51%. Sequenced input: blood, either unsorted or a sorted T cell fraction (not recorded which). The source is a male donor with ankylosing spondylitis.

CDR3 residues: CSASPGVTDTQYF. CDR3 DNA sequence: TGCAGTGCTAGCCCCGGAGTCACAGATACGCAGTATTTT. J is TRBJ2-3 and V is TRBV20-1; D is ambiguous. V was cut by 3 bases and J by 2 bases, with 9 bases left in between. CDR1 DFQATT and CDR2 SNEGSKA come from the germline V gene (reference sequence). CDR3 length equals 13 residues.